This T cell receptor (beta chain) was sequenced for a study of blood T cell repertoires in COVID-19. Study background: COVID-19 samples, acute and convalescent, were from the United States, Italy and Spain. T cells, B-cell-depleted T cells, or PBMCs provided the cDNA or gDNA that served as material.

Authors' processing steps: Reference gene primer amplification in the assay estimated nucleated cell counts. Profiled with immunoSEQ multiplex PCR; TCRdb holds only in-frame clones, not every one. V and J calls and clone size are those listed in that table; D and trimming were worked out from the DNA. The table records fewer than 250,000 clones, just under 85% of them present only once. The receptor was derived from a woman aged 45-65 years with active or convalescent COVID-19. The sequencing sample was made of peripheral blood.

The CDR3, as DNA: TGCAGCGTTGGTCCGGTTAACACTGAAGCTTTCTTT. It codes for CSVGPVNTEAFF. V gene TRBV29-1 combines with J gene TRBJ1-1, with D uncertain. V was clipped by 4 bases and J by 2 bases, with 8 bases between them. CDR1 is SQVTM and CDR2 is ANQGSEA in the germline V gene. The CDR3 has 12 amino acids.